Included here is one TCR beta chain sequence, with context. The sample originates from a study of blood T cell repertoires in COVID-19. Across the whole study: Some COVID-19 samples were acute and others convalescent; all came from the United States, Italy and Spain.

Per germline, CDR1 SEHNR and CDR2 FQNEAQ (reference sequence). The CDR3 sequence is 15 residues long. V was trimmed by 4 bases and J by 4 bases, leaving 16 bases between them. Here immunoSEQ multiplex PCR was the method, and the copy in TCRdb shows in-frame clones only, minus some. The repertoire consists of around 28,000 clones, with approximately 87% occurring once and the leading ten covering approximately 15%. This chain connects TRBV7-9 to TRBJ1-2; D may be TRBD1 (5 bases). The receptor comes from an older man with active COVID-19. The sample taken for sequencing was peripheral blood. CDR3 region: CASSSSLAGGYGYTF. The CDR3 nucleotides read TGTGCCAGCAGCTCATCGTTGGCGGGGGGCTATGGCTACACCTTC.